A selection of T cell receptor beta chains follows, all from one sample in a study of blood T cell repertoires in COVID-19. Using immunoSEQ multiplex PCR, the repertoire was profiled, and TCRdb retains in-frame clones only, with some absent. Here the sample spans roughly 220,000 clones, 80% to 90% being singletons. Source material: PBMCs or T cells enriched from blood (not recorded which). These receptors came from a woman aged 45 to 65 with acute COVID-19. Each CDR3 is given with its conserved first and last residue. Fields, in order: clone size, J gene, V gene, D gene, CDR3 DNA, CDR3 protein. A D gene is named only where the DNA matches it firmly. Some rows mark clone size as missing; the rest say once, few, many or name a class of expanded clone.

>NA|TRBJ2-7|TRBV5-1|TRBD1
TGCGCCAGCAGCTTGCGGACAGGGCCCTACGAGCAGTACTTC
CASSLRTGPYEQYF
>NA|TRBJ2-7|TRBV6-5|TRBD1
TGTGCCAGCAGTTACCAACGACAGGGGGCTACCCTTGGGCAGTACTTC
CASSYQRQGATLGQYF
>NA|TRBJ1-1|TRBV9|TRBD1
TGTGCCAGCAGCGCAGCCTGGGACAGGAAAAGGGAGGGGACTGAAGCTTTCTTT
CASSAAWDRKREGTEAFF
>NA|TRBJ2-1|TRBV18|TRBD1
TGTGCCAGCTCACCTCTCCGACAGGGGGGCAATGAGCAGTTCTTC
CASSPLRQGGNEQFF
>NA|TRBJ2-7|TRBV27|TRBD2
TGTGCCAGCAGTTTATCGATTACGGGCGGGAGCTCCCACGAGCAGTACTTC
CASSLSITGGSSHEQYF
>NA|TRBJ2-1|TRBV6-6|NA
TGTGCCAGCAGTTACTCCGATGAGCAGTTCTTC
CASSYSDEQFF
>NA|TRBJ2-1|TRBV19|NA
TGTGCCAGTAGTATTCTTAACTCCTACAATGAGCAGTTCTTC
CASSILNSYNEQFF
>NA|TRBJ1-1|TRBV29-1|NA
TGCAGCGTTGCCGGCCGCGAGGGATCTATGAACACTGAAGCTTTCTTT
CSVAGREGSMNTEAFF
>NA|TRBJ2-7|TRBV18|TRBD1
TGTGCCAGCTCACAACTATTCCGGGACAGGCCCTACGAGCAGTACTTC
CASSQLFRDRPYEQYF
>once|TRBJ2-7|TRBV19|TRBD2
TGTGCCAGTAGTTCCCCCGGGACTAGCGGCGCCTACGAGCAGTACTTC
CASSSPGTSGAYEQYF
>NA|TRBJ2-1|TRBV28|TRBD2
TGTGCCAGCAGTTTATACGGCGGGAGCTCCTACAATGAGCAGTTCTTC
CASSLYGGSSYNEQFF
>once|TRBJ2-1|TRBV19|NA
TGTGCCAGTAGTATAGAGTCCGTCGGCCTAGACGGGAATGAGCAGTTCTTC
CASSIESVGLDGNEQFF
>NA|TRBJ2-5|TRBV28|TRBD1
TGTGCCAGCAGTATCCTTCGGACAGGGCGTAAGACCCAGTACTTC
CASSILRTGRKTQYF
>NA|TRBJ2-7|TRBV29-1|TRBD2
TGCAGCTTAGGTCGGGTTCCTAGCGGGAGCTGGGAGCAGTACTTC
CSLGRVPSGSWEQYF
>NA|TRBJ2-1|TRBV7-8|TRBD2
TGTGCCAGCAGCTTACGGGGGACTAGCGGAGCCTCCTACAATGAGCAGTTCTTC
CASSLRGTSGASYNEQFF
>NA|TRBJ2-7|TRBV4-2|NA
TGTGCCAGCAGCCAAGGGGTTGAGGTAGCCTACGAGCAGTACTTC
CASSQGVEVAYEQYF
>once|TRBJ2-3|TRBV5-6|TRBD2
TGTGCCAGCATCATACTAGCGGGAGGGCCAGGTACGCAGTATTTT
CASIILAGGPGTQYF
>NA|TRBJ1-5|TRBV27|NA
TGTGCCAGCTCGACAGTTAACAATCAGCCCCAGCATTTT
CASSTVNNQPQHF
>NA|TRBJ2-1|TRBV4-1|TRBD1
TGCGCCAGCAGCCATGGAACCGGGACAGGGGCCTACAATGAGCAGTTCTTC
CASSHGTGTGAYNEQFF
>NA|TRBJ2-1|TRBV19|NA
TGTGCCAGTAGTATCGGAGTAGCGGTGACCTACAATGAGCAGTTCTTC
CASSIGVAVTYNEQFF
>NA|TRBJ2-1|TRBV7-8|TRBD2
TGTGCCAGCAGCTGGGAGGGACCAACCAAGCGGTTCTTC
CASSWEGPTKRFF
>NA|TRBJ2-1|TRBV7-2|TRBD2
TGTGCCAGCAGCCAGGGACTAGCGGGAGTGGCTGAGCAGTTCTTC
CASSQGLAGVAEQFF
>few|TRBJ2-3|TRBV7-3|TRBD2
TGTGCCAGCAGCCCGCCCCCTAGCGGGAGGGGGGATACGCAGTATTTT
CASSPPPSGRGDTQYF
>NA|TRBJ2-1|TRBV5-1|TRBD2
TGCGCCAGCAGCTTACTAGCGGGAGGGATGGGTGAGCAGTTCTTC
CASSLLAGGMGEQFF
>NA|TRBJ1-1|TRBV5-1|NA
TGCGCCAGCAGCTTGGCCATCGCGGGCTATACCGAAGCTTTCTTT
CASSLAIAGYTEAFF
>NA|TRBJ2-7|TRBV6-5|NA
TGTGCCAGCAGTTACTCCGAACAGTGGTACGAGCAGTACTTC
CASSYSEQWYEQYF
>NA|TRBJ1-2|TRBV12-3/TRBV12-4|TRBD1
TGTGCCAGCAGTCGTCAGGGGGCTGATGGCTACACCTTC
CASSRQGADGYTF
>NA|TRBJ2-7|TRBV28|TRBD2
TGTGCCAGCAGTTTAGCCCCCTGGACTAGCGCTTACGAGCAGTACTTC
CASSLAPWTSAYEQYF
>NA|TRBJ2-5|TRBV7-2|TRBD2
TGTGCCAGCAGCTTAGTTTCCCTAGCGGGAGAATACTTGGGAGAGACCCAGTACTTC
CASSLVSLAGEYLGETQYF
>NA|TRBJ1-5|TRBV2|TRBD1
TGTGCCAGCAGACCGGACAGGCTTAGCAATCAGCCCCAGCATTTT
CASRPDRLSNQPQHF
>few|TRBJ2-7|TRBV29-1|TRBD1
TGCAGCGTGCGGGACAGGGGGAACTACGAGCAGTACTTC
CSVRDRGNYEQYF
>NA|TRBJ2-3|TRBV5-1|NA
TGCGCCAGCAGCTTGTGGTACGGGGGACGTGGTTACGCAGATACGCAGTATTTT
CASSLWYGGRGYADTQYF
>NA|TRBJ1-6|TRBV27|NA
TGTGCCAGCAGTTTGTACGGGGGAGGAAATTCACCCCTCCACTTT
CASSLYGGGNSPLHF
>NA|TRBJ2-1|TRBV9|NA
TGTGCCAGCAGCGCTGACAGTCATGAGCAGTTCTTC
CASSADSHEQFF
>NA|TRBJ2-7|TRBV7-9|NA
TGTGCCAGCAGCTCATCCGGGAGCTACGAGCAGTACTTC
CASSSSGSYEQYF
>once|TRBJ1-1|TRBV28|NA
TGTGCCAGCCAGACAGTAAGTGAAGCTTTCTTT
CASQTVSEAFF
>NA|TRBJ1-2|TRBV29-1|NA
TGCAGCGTTGACATCAGGGCAGGTAACGGCTACACCTTC
CSVDIRAGNGYTF
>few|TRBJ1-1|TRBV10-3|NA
TGTGCCATCAGTGAGTTGCGTGAACTGAACACTGAAGCTTTCTTT
CAISELRELNTEAFF
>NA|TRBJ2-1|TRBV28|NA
TGTGCCAGCAGGAAGGACAGAAATGAGCAGTTCTTC
CASRKDRNEQFF
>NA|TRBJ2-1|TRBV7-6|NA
TGTGCCAGCAGCCTCCGGGAGACCTACAATGAGCAGTTCTTC
CASSLRETYNEQFF
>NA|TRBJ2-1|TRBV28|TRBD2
TGTGCCAGCAGCAAGTCCGGGACTAGCGGCCCTTACAATGAGCAGTTCTTC
CASSKSGTSGPYNEQFF
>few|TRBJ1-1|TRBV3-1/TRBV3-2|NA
TGTGCCAGCAGTCAGGGGATGTTGACTGAAGCTTTCTTT
CASSQGMLTEAFF
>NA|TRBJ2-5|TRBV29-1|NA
TGCAGCGCCTTCGACACCGCGGGGCAAGAGACCCAGTACTTC
CSAFDTAGQETQYF
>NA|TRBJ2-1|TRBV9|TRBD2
TGTGCCAGCAGCGTAGGGGGACTAGCCTCCAATGAGCAGTTCTTC
CASSVGGLASNEQFF
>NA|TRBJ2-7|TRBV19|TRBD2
TGTGCCAGTAGCCCCGCCGAAAGCGGGAGAGTGGGCGAGCAGTACTTC
CASSPAESGRVGEQYF
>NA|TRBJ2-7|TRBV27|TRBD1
TGTGCCAGCAGTTTGTCGGACAGGGTCTACGAGCAGTACTTC
CASSLSDRVYEQYF
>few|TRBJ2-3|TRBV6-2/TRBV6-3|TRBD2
TGTGCCAGCAGTCTTTTACTAGCGGGAGGAGGTACGCAGTATTTT
CASSLLLAGGGTQYF
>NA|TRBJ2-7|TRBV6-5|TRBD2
TGTGCCAGCAGTTACTCACGGAGCGGGAGCTCCTACGAGCAGTACTTC
CASSYSRSGSSYEQYF